This T cell receptor beta chain was documented in a study of T cell responses to AZD1222 COVID-19 vaccine. Study-level findings and limits: Spike-specific TCR breadth and depth rose after two AZD1222 doses. The study identified only six AZD1222 recipients as seropositive at baseline. In a largely white British group with more females than males, clonal diversity was possibly underestimated.

Remarks on this clone: Its antigen is not identified.

Assay used: immunoSEQ multiplex PCR; TCRdb lists only in-frame clones, some missing. The sample holds some 86,000 clones, about 78% seen once. The CDR3 extends over 15 amino acids. Germline V lookup: CDR1 SGHNT, CDR2 YENEEA. Trimming took 5 bases from V and 9 from J; bases not matched to a gene: 6. The sample in question was peripheral blood, obtained on day 0 of AZD1222 vaccination. V is TRBV11-3 and J is TRBJ2-2; 13 bases are shared with TRBD2. This TCR derives from an adult in good health. The chain's CDR3 is CASSPTSGRARELFF. CDR3 coding DNA: TGTGCCAGCAGCCCAACTAGCGGGAGGGCCCGGGAGCTGTTTTTT.